The 5 T cell receptor beta chains in this list originate from one sample, sequenced in a study of blood T cell repertoires in COVID-19. Measured with immunoSEQ multiplex PCR; TCRdb has only the in-frame clones, and not every one. The sample holds about 270,000 clones, approximately 77% seen once. Sequenced material: peripheral blood. The source is a woman between 18 and 29 years old with acute or convalescent COVID-19.

The gene calls are TRBV5-1 and TRBJ1-2; D may be TRBD1 (6 bases). V was pared by 1 base and J by 3 bases, with 10 bases between. In germline, CDR1 is SGHRS, CDR2 YFSETQ. The CDR3 runs 14 residues. CDR3 sequence: CASSLIAGDYGYTF. DNA for the CDR3: TGCGCCAGCAGCTTGATCGCAGGGGACTATGGCTACACCTTC.

This clone was found once. The J gene is TRBJ2-1, the V gene TRBV4-3, with TRBD2 matching over 16 bases. The CDR3 totals 19 residues. The germline V gene has CDR1 LGHNA and CDR2 YSLEER. With 0 bases clipped from V and 7 bases from J, the junction kept 9 bases outside the gene matches. CDR3 residues: CASSQDAGLAGGAGNEQFF. CDR3 nucleotides: TGCGCCAGCAGCCAAGATGCGGGACTAGCGGGAGGGGCAGGGAATGAGCAGTTCTTC.

The rearrangement joins TRBV4-3 to TRBJ2-7; 12 bases map to TRBD2. The J segment lost 2 bases and the V segment lost 4 bases, leaving 3 bases of the junction unmatched. CDR1 and CDR2 (germline): LGHNA, YSLEER. This CDR3 comprises 15 residues. For the CDR3, the DNA is TGCGCCAGCAGCCGACTAGCGGGGGATACCTACGAGCAGTACTTC. Translating gives CASSRLAGDTYEQYF.

The chain employs TRBV7-9 and TRBJ2-2; 7 bases line up with TRBD1. Germline V gene lookup returns CDR1 SEHNR and CDR2 FQNEAQ (reference sequence). There are 17 residues in the CDR3. The V segment lost 1 base and the J segment 2 bases; nucleotides outside the gene matches: 7. The CDR3 sequence: CASSLGRPGGNTGELFF. The CDR3 DNA reads as TGTGCCAGCAGCTTAGGGCGTCCAGGGGGAAACACCGGGGAGCTGTTTTTT.

The CDR3 protein is CASRYDREGNTIYF. CDR3 bases: TGTGCCAGCCGTTATGACAGGGAGGGAAACACCATATATTTT. This chain connects TRBV3-1 (or the pseudogene TRBV3-2) to TRBJ1-3; 7 nucleotides line up with TRBD1. V shed 8 bases, J shed 4 bases, and the junction held 8 bases outside the gene matches. The CDR3 spans 14 residues. Germline V lookup: CDR1 LGHDT, CDR2 YNNKEL (reference sequence).